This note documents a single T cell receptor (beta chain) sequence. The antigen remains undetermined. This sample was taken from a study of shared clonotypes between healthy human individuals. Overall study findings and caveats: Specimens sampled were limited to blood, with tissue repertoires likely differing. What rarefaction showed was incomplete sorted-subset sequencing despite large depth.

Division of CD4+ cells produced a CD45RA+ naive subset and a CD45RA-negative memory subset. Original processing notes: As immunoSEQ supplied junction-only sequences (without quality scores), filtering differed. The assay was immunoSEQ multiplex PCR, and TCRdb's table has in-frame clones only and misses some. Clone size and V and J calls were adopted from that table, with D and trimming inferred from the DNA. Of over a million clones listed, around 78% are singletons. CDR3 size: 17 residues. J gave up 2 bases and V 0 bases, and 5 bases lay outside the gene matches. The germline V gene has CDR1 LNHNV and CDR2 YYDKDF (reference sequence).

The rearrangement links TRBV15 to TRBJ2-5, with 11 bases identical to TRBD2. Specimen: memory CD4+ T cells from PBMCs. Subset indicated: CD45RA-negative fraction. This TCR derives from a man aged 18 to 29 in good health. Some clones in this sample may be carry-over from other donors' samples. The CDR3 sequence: CATSRESLAGGQETQYF. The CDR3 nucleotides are TGTGCCACCAGCAGAGAGTCCCTAGCGGGAGGACAAGAGACCCAGTACTTC.